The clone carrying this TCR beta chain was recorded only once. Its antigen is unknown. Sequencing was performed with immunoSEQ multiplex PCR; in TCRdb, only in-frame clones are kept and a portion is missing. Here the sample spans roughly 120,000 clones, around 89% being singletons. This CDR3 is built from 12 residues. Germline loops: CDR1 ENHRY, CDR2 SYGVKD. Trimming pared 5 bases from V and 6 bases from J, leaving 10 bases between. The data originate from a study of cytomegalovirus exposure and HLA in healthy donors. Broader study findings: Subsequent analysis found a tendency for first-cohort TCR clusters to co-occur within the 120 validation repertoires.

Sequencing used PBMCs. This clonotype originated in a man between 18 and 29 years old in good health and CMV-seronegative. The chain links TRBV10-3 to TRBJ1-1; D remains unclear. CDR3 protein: CAISPQSPEAFF. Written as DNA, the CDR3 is TGTGCCATCAGTCCCCAGTCCCCTGAAGCTTTCTTT.